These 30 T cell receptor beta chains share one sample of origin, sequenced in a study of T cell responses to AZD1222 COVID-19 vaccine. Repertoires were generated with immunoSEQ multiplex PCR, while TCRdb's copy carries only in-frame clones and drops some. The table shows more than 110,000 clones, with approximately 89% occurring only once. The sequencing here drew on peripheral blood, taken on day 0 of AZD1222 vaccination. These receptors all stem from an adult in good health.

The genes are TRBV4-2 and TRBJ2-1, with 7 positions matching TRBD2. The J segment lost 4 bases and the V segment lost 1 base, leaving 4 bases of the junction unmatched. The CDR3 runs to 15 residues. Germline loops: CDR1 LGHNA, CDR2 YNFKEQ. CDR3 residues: CASSQALADYNEQFF. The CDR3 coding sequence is TGTGCCAGCAGCCAAGCCCTAGCGGATTACAATGAGCAGTTCTTC.

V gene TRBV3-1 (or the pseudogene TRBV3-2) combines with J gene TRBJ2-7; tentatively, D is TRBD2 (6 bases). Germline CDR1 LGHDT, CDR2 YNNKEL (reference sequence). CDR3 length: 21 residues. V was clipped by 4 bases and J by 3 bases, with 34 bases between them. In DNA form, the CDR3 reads TGTGCCAGCAGCCTCCTAGCCGGCGGCATCTTTGGAGGGACCCGCGTCTACGAGCAGTACTTC. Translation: CASSLLAGGIFGGTRVYEQYF.

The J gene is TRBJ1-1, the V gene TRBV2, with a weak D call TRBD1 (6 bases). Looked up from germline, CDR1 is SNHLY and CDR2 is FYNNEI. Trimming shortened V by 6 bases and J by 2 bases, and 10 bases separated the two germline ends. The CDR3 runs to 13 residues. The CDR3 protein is CASRTGPNTEAFF. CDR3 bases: TGTGCCAGCAGGACAGGACCAAACACTGAAGCTTTCTTT.

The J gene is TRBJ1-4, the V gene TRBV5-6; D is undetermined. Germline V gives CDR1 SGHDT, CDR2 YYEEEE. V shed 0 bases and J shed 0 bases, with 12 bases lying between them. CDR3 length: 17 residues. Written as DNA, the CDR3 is TGTGCCAGCAGCTTGGGTCCACAAGCTGCAACTAATGAAAAACTGTTTTTT. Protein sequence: CASSLGPQAATNEKLFF.

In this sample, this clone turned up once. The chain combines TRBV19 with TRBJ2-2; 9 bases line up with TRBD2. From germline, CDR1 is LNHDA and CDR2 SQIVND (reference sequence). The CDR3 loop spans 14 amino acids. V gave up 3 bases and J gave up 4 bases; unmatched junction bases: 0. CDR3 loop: CASSMRGGTGELFF. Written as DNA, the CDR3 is TGTGCCAGTAGTATGCGGGGGGGCACCGGGGAGCTGTTTTTT.

The CDR3 coding sequence is TGTGCCAGCAGTGGGTATAGTGGATCCACGAATACGCAGTATTTT. Translating it yields CASSGYSGSTNTQYF. The chain carries TRBV2 and TRBJ2-3, with D hard to call. This CDR3 has 15 residues. Deletions cut 4 bases from V and 7 bases from J, with 18 bases between. Germline CDR1 reads SNHLY; CDR2 reads FYNNEI. Supplemented by reference TRBV2 and TRBJ2-3, the full variable domain reads EPEVTQTPSHQVTQMGQEVILRCVPISNHLYFYWYRQILGQKVEFLVSFYNNEISEKSEIFDDQFSVERPDGSNFTLKIRSTKLEDSAMYFCASSGYSGSTNTQYFGPGTRLTVL.

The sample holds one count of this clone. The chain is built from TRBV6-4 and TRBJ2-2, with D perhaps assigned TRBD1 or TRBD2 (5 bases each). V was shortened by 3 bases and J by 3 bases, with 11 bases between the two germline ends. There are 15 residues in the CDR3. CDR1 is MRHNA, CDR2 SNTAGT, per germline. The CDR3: CASSERQGDTGELFF. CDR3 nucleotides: TGTGCCAGCAGTGAACGGCAGGGAGACACCGGGGAGCTGTTTTTT.

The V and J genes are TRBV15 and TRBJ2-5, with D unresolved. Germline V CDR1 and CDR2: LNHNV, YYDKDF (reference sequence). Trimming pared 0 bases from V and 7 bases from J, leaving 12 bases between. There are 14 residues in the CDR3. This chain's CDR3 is CATSREGTPGTQYF. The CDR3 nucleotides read TGTGCCACCAGCAGAGAAGGTACCCCCGGGACCCAGTACTTC.

CDR3 protein: CASSLRSGGRGYTF. In DNA, the CDR3 is TGTGCCAGCAGTTTGAGATCTGGCGGGAGAGGCTACACCTTC. The rearrangement joins TRBV27 to TRBJ1-2; D not resolved. Germline CDR1 reads MNHEY; CDR2 reads SMNVEV (reference sequence). CDR3 length: 14 residues. V was pared by 3 bases and J by 8 bases, with 16 bases between.

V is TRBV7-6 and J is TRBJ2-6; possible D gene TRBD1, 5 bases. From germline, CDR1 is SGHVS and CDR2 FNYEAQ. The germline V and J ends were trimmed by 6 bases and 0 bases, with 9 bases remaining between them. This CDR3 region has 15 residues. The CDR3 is CASRKDSSGANVLTF. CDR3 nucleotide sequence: TGTGCCAGCAGAAAAGACAGCTCTGGGGCCAACGTCCTGACTTTC. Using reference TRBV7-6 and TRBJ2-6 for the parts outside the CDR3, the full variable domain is GAGVSQSPRYKVTKRGQDVALRCDPISGHVSLYWYRQALGQGPEFLTYFNYEAQQDKSGLPNDRFSAERPEGSISTLTIQRTEQRDSAMYRCASRKDSSGANVLTFGAGSRLTVL.

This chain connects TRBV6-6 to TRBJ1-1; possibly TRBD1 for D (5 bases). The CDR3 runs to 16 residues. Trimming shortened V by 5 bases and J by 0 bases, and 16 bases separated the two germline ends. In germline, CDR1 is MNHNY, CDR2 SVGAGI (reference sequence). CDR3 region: CASSRTDSEMNTEAFF. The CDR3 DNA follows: TGTGCCAGCAGTCGAACCGACAGCGAGATGAACACTGAAGCTTTCTTT.

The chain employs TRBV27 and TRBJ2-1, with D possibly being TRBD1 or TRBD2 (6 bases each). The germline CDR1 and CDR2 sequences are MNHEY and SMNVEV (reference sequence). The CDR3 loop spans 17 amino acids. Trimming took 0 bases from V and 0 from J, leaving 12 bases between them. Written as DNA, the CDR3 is TGTGCCAGCAGTTTATCGGGGGGCCGGAGCTCCTACAATGAGCAGTTCTTC. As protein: CASSLSGGRSSYNEQFF.

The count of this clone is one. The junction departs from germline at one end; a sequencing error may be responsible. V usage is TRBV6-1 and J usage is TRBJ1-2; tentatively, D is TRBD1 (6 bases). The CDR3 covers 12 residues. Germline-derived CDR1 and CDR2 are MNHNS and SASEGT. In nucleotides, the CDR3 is TGTGCCAGCAGGGAAGGGGGTGGAGGCTACACCTTC. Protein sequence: CASREGGGGYTF.

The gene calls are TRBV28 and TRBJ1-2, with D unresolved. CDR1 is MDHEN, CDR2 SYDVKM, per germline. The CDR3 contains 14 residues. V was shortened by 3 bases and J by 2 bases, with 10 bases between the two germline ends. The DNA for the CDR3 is TGTGCCAGCAGTTTTGTCTCGGGAAACTATGGCTACACCTTC. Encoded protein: CASSFVSGNYGYTF.

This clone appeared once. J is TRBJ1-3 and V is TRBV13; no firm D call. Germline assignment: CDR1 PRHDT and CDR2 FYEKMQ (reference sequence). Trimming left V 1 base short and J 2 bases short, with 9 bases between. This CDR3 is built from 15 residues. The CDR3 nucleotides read TGTGCCAGCAGCTTAGTTAATTTGGCTGGAAACACCATATATTTT. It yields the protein CASSLVNLAGNTIYF.

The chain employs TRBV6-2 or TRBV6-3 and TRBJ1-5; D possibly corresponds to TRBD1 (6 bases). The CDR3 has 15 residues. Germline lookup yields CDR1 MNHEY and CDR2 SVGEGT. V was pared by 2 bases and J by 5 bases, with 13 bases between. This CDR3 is CASSYAVRGYQPQHF. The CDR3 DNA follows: TGTGCCAGCAGTTACGCGGTCAGGGGTTATCAGCCCCAGCATTTT.

CDR3: CASRPRVSNQPQHF. CDR3 coding DNA: TGTGCCAGCAGACCCCGGGTTAGCAATCAGCCCCAGCATTTT. The V call is TRBV28, the J call TRBJ1-5; D gene uncertain. Germline loops: CDR1 MDHEN, CDR2 SYDVKM. This CDR3 is built from 14 residues. V lost 6 bases and J 0 bases, leaving 9 bases between the germline ends.

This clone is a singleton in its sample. In nucleotides, the CDR3 is TGTGCCAGCAGTTTCCAAGGAGGGCCCATTCAGTACTTC. Protein product: CASSFQGGPIQYF. V usage is TRBV12-3 or TRBV12-4 and J usage is TRBJ2-4, with a tentative D call TRBD2 (6 bases). This CDR3 has 13 residues. V was cut by 3 bases and J by 9 bases, with 12 bases left in between.

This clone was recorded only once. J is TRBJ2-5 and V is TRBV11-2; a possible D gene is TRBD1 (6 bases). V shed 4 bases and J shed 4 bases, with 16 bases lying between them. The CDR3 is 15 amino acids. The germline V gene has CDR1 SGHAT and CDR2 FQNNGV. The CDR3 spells CASSSLRGNRETQYF. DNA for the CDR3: TGTGCCAGCAGCTCTCTAAGGGGGAATCGAGAGACCCAGTACTTC.

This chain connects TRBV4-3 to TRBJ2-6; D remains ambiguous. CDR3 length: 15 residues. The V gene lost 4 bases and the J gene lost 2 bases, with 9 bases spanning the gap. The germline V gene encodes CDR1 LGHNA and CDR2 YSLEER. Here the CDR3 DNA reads TGCGCCAGCAGCCCTTATGGAACTGGGGCCAACGTCCTGACTTTC. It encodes CASSPYGTGANVLTF.

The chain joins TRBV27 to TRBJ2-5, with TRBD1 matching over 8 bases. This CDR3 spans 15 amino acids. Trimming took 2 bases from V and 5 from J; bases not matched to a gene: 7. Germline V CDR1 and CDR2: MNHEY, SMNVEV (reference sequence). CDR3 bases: TGTGCCAGCAGTTTAGTCAGGGGGCAGGAGGAGACCCAGTACTTC. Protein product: CASSLVRGQEETQYF.

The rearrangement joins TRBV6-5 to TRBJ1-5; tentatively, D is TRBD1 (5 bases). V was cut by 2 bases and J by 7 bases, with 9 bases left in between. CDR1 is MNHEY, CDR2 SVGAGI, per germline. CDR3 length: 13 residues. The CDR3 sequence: CASSYRPGQPQHF. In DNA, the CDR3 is TGTGCCAGCAGTTACCGACCAGGGCAGCCCCAGCATTTT.

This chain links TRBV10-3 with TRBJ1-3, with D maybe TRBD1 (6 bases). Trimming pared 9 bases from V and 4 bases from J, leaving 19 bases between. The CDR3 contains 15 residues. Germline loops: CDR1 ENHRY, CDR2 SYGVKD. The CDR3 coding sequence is TGTGCCATAGCGAACAGGGCAACCGCCGGAAACACCATATATTTT. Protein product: CAIANRATAGNTIYF.

CDR3 amino acids: CASSEAPNRGDTQYF. The CDR3 coding sequence is TGTGCCAGCAGTGAAGCCCCAAACAGGGGGGATACGCAGTATTTT. The V and J genes are TRBV2 and TRBJ2-3, with 8 bases that match TRBD1. The V gene's germline CDR1 is SNHLY and CDR2 FYNNEI. This CDR3 contains 15 residues. V lost 0 bases, J lost 6 bases, and 5 bases stayed unmatched. The full variable domain, rest sourced from reference TRBV2 and TRBJ2-3, is EPEVTQTPSHQVTQMGQEVILRCVPISNHLYFYWYRQILGQKVEFLVSFYNNEISEKSEIFDDQFSVERPDGSNFTLKIRSTKLEDSAMYFCASSEAPNRGDTQYFGPGTRLTVL.

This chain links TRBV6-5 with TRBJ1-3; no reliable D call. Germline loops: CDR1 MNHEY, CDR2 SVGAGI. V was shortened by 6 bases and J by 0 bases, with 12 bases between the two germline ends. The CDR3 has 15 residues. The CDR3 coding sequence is TGTGCCAGCAGCCTTAAAGGCTACTCTGGAAACACCATATATTTT. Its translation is CASSLKGYSGNTIYF.

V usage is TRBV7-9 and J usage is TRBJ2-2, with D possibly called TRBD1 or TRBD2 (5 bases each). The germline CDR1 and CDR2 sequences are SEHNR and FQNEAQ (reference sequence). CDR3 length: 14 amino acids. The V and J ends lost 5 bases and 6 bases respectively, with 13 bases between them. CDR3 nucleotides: TGTGCCAGCAGCAGAACGCAGGGACCCGGGGAGCTGTTTTTT. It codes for CASSRTQGPGELFF.

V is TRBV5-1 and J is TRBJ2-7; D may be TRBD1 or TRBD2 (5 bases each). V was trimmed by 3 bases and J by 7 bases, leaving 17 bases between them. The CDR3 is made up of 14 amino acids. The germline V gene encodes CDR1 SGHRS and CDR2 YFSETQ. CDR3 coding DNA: TGCGCCAGCAGCTCCGGGACCCCTCCGGGGGAGCAGTACTTC. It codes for CASSSGTPPGEQYF.

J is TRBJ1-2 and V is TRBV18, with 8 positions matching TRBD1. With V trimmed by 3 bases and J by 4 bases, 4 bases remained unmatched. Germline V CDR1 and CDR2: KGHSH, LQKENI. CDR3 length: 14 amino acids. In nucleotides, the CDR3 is TGTGCCAGCTCACCTACCGGGACAGGCTATGGCTACACCTTC. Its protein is CASSPTGTGYGYTF.

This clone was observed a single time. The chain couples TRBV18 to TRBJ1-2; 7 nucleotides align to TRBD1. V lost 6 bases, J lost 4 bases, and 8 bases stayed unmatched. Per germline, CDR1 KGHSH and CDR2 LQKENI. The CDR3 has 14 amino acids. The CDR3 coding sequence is TGTGCCAGCTCGCGACAGGGAGAGGGCTATGGCTACACCTTC. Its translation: CASSRQGEGYGYTF.

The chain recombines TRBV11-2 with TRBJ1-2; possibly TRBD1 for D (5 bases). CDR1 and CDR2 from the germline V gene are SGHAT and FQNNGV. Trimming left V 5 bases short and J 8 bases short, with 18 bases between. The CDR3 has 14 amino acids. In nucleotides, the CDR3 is TGTGCCAGCAGCAATAACCAGGGAATTCAAGGCTACACCTTC. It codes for CASSNNQGIQGYTF.